One and the same sample provided the 20 T cell receptor beta chains below, sequenced in a study of shared clonotypes between healthy human individuals. Profiled with immunoSEQ multiplex PCR; TCRdb holds only in-frame clones, not every one. The sample records 1.5 million to 2.5 million clones, about 95% being singletons. CD45RO-negative cells were positively selected for CCR7, leaving out terminally differentiated effector memory CD45RA+ cells. The sequenced sample consisted of naive CD8+ T cells sorted from blood. The source of these receptors is a man between 18 and 29 years old in good health.

This chain links TRBV29-1 with TRBJ2-1; 16 bases agree with TRBD2. The CDR3 has 18 amino acids. The V and J ends lost 3 bases and 1 base, in that order; junction bases with no gene match: 6. The germline V gene has CDR1 SQVTM and CDR2 ANQGSEA. This chain's CDR3 is CSVEGLAGGPWSYNEQFF. The CDR3 nucleotides read TGCAGCGTTGAGGGACTAGCGGGGGGGCCCTGGTCCTACAATGAGCAGTTCTTC.

This chain uses TRBV7-2 with TRBJ1-6; TRBD1 matches 10 bases. Trimming at V came to 6 bases and at J to 6 bases, leaving 8 bases not matched to a gene. CDR3 size: 16 residues. The germline V gene has CDR1 SGHTA and CDR2 FQGNSA. The CDR3 DNA is TGTGCCAGCAGTCCGACGACAGGGGGCGTTAATTCACCCCTCCACTTT. Translating it yields CASSPTTGGVNSPLHF.

Turning to this clone: Germline and junction disagree at one end, which may indicate a read error. The chain is built from TRBV5-6 and TRBJ1-2, with unresolved D. CDR1 SGHDT and CDR2 YYEEEE come from the germline V gene. The CDR3 consists of 14 residues. The CDR3 DNA reads as TGTGCCAGCAGCTTGGAGTCGGCCGATAATGGCTACGCCTTC. Residues: CASSLESADNGYAF.

The V and J genes are TRBV6-1 and TRBJ2-1, with D possibly being TRBD1 (6 bases). V shed 2 bases and J shed 6 bases, with 20 bases lying between them. This CDR3 is 17 amino acids long. CDR1 is MNHNS and CDR2 is SASEGT in the germline V gene. CDR3 region: CASSERTVSWGPNEQFF. CDR3 nucleotides: TGTGCCAGCAGTGAACGGACAGTAAGTTGGGGCCCCAATGAGCAGTTCTTC.

This rearrangement joins TRBV5-6 to TRBJ2-1; D is possibly TRBD2 (6 bases). The CDR3 loop spans 14 amino acids. Germline loops: CDR1 SGHDT, CDR2 YYEEEE. The V end lost 0 bases, the J end lost 10 bases, and 14 bases lay between the germline ends. The CDR3 protein is CASSLASGDWEQFF. The DNA of the CDR3 is TGTGCCAGCAGCTTGGCCTCCGGGGACTGGGAGCAGTTCTTC.

This chain links TRBV7-9 with TRBJ2-2, with D perhaps TRBD2 (6 bases). The length of the CDR3 is 15 residues. Trimming took off 2 bases at V and 3 bases at J, with 10 bases between the two ends. In germline, CDR1 is SEHNR, CDR2 FQNEAQ (reference sequence). As DNA, the CDR3 is TGTGCCAGCAGCTTACTCAGGGACTACACCGGGGAGCTGTTTTTT. It is translated as CASSLLRDYTGELFF.

This chain connects TRBV18 to TRBJ2-2, with D unresolved. The CDR3 covers 15 residues. The V gene's germline CDR1 is KGHSH and CDR2 LQKENI. Deletions cut 6 bases from V and 7 bases from J, with 18 bases between. The CDR3 DNA reads TGTGCCAGCTCTCCCGGCCCTATCTCAGACGGGGAGCTGTTTTTT. Residues: CASSPGPISDGELFF.

This sequence joins TRBV6-1 and TRBJ2-4, with 8 bases matching TRBD2. Germline V lookup: CDR1 MNHNS, CDR2 SASEGT. V was clipped by 2 bases and J by 6 bases; unmatched bases: 18. The CDR3 length is 19 residues. For the CDR3, the DNA is TGTGCCAGCAGTGAACCTTTAGCCCCAGAGGCGGGAGGTAGAAACATTCAGTACTTC. Its protein product is CASSEPLAPEAGGRNIQYF.

The CDR3 nucleotides are TGTGCCAGTAGTATCGGGGAGCGGGGATACCAAGAGACCCAGTACTTC. This translates into CASSIGERGYQETQYF. V gene TRBV19 combines with J gene TRBJ2-5; 7 nucleotides align to TRBD2. After removal of 3 bases from V and 0 bases from J, the junction contained 7 bases not matched to a gene. Per germline, CDR1 LNHDA and CDR2 SQIVND (reference sequence). The CDR3 spans 16 residues. The full variable domain, completed using reference TRBV19 and TRBJ2-5, is DGGITQSPKYLFRKEGQNVTLSCEQNLNHDAMYWYRQDPGQGLRLIYYSQIVNDFQKGDIAEGYSVSREKKESFPLTVTSAQKNPTAFYLCASSIGERGYQETQYFGPGTRLLVL.

The chain carries TRBV7-9 and TRBJ1-1; 12 positions agree with TRBD1. The V gene's germline CDR1 is SEHNR and CDR2 FQNEAQ (reference sequence). The CDR3 runs 17 residues. V dropped 4 bases and J dropped 1; count of bases not matched to a gene: 7. CDR3 residues: CASSSGTGGNRNTEAFF. CDR3 coding DNA: TGTGCCAGCAGCTCCGGGACAGGGGGCAATAGGAACACTGAAGCTTTCTTT.

Points on this clone: The identical CDR3 is also encoded by other nucleotide sequences in the sample. The chain links TRBV27 to TRBJ1-2, with 12 bases aligning to TRBD1. V gave up 5 bases and J gave up 5 bases; unmatched junction bases: 6. Germline CDR1 and CDR2: MNHEY and SMNVEV (reference sequence). The CDR3 length is 15 residues. CDR3 region: CASSLGTGGLYGYTF. The CDR3 DNA sequence: TGTGCCAGCAGTCTCGGGACAGGGGGCTTATATGGCTACACCTTC.

Turning to this clone: Germline is not matched at one junction end, which may reflect a read error. The CDR3 sequence is CASSDSAGGYTF. The CDR3 DNA is TGTGCCAGCAGTGACTCTGCCGGTGGCTACACCTTC. The chain links TRBV6-6 to TRBJ1-2; D gene uncertain. Germline values: CDR1 MNHNY, CDR2 SVGAGI (reference sequence). This CDR3 is 12 amino acids long.

The chain couples TRBV7-6 to TRBJ2-7, with D perhaps matching TRBD1 (5 bases). The CDR3 loop spans 14 amino acids. Trimming took 1 base from V and 4 from J, leaving 11 bases between them. The germline V gene encodes CDR1 SGHVS and CDR2 FNYEAQ. In DNA form, the CDR3 reads TGTGCCAGCAGCTTAGAAAGCGACAGTTACGAGCAGTACTTC. Amino acid sequence: CASSLESDSYEQYF.

The rearrangement joins TRBV6-4 to TRBJ2-2; D remains unclear. Germline assignment: CDR1 MRHNA and CDR2 SNTAGT. The CDR3 totals 14 residues. Trimming pared 5 bases from V and 12 bases from J, leaving 19 bases between. CDR3 sequence: CASSSNSPAEKLFF. The CDR3 nucleotides are TGTGCCAGCAGTTCCAACTCCCCGGCGGAGAAGCTGTTTTTT.

This CDR3 is CASSLVDSENTEAFF. For the CDR3, the DNA is TGTGCCAGCAGCTTAGTCGACAGCGAGAACACTGAAGCTTTCTTT. V usage is TRBV7-6 and J usage is TRBJ1-1, with a possible D match to TRBD1 (5 bases). Per the germline V gene, CDR1 is SGHVS and CDR2 is FNYEAQ. There are 15 residues in the CDR3. With 1 base removed from V and 1 base from J, the gap between germline ends came to 10 bases.

The CDR3 sequence: CASSRSPRDVTEAFF. The CDR3 region has the DNA TGCGCCAGCAGCCGATCCCCGAGAGATGTCACTGAAGCTTTCTTT. The rearrangement links TRBV4-1 to TRBJ1-1, with D hard to call. Germline-derived CDR1 and CDR2 are MGHRA and YSYEKL. The CDR3 is 15 amino acids. Trimming left V 4 bases short and J 4 bases short, with 16 bases between.

J is TRBJ2-1 and V is TRBV4-3; D may be TRBD1 (6 bases). V lost 8 bases and J lost 7, with 24 bases in between. Germline CDR1 and CDR2: LGHNA and YSLEER. The CDR3 runs to 16 residues. The CDR3 is CASSRVLGGVSNEQFF. The CDR3 DNA follows: TGCGCCAGCTCCCGGGTTTTAGGGGGAGTAAGTAATGAGCAGTTCTTC.

This chain connects TRBV30 to TRBJ1-4; D not certain. Germline lookup yields CDR1 GTSNPN and CDR2 SVGIG (reference sequence). V shed 4 bases and J shed 5 bases, with 14 bases lying between them. This CDR3 contains 14 residues. The CDR3 coding sequence is TGTGCCTGGAACCCCCGGGAGGCCAATGAAAAACTGTTTTTT. This codes for CAWNPREANEKLFF.

This clone was seen a few times. The junction and the germline gene differ at one end; a read error may be behind it. This sequence joins TRBV7-7 and TRBJ2-2; D gene ambiguous. The CDR3 is made up of 13 amino acids. Germline CDR1 is SSHAT and CDR2 is FNYEAQ (reference sequence). CDR3: CASSLSPGGELFF. The CDR3 DNA follows: TGTGCTAGCAGCTTAAGCCCGGGCGGGGAGCTGTTTTTT.

In its sample, this clone was seen once. J is TRBJ2-3 and V is TRBV5-6, with 11 positions matching TRBD2. Unmatched junction bases numbered 1, after V lost 3 bases and J lost 1 base. The CDR3 is 15 residues long. Germline V gives CDR1 SGHDT, CDR2 YYEEEE. This CDR3 is CASSSTSGGTDTQYF. In DNA, the CDR3 is TGTGCCAGCAGCTCGACTAGCGGGGGCACAGATACGCAGTATTTT.